The T cell receptor beta chain under discussion was sequenced for a study of tumor-infiltrating lymphocytes in primary liver carcinoma. Background on the study: Tumors were stage T1-T3 N0M0, about 4 to 11 cm across. General observations from the study: Significantly larger top-250-clone fractions were found in tumors than in blood (p = 0.039).

The study extracted blood RNA from unsorted whole blood and also extracted germline DNA. The CDR3 covers 14 residues. V was trimmed by 1 base and J by 6 bases, leaving 11 bases between them. Germline V gives CDR1 SGHNT, CDR2 YENEEA. This clonotype was detected many times. Its cognate antigen is unknown. With 500 ng total RNA as template and a constant-region primer, TCR beta cDNA was made. ARM-PCR, slightly modified, supplied the TCR beta libraries through three nested multiplex PCR rounds. The study ran its first two PCR rounds for approximately 10 cycles each, using TRBV1-TRBV30 forward primers and a C-beta reverse primer. TCRdb re-called the multiplex PCR reads with MiXCR, one entry per CDR3 protein. The sample records 300,000 to 400,000 distinct CDR3 sequences, about 62% being singletons.

The origin of this receptor is a man aged 40-49 years with primary liver carcinoma and hepatitis B virus infection. V is TRBV11-3 and J is TRBJ2-3; D is ambiguous. Sequenced sample: peripheral blood. DNA for the CDR3: TGTGCCAGCAGCTTAGGTGACATTACCGATACGCAGTATTTT. Amino acid sequence: CASSLGDITDTQYF.